One sample yielded the 17 T cell receptor beta chains listed below, sequenced in a study of T cells in Graves' hyperthyroidism and ophthalmopathy. The investigators amplified TCR beta CDR3 regions from RNA transcripts. The HTBI primer set drove a first-round RT-PCR of the TCR CDR3. One entry per CDR3 protein results from TCRdb running MiXCR on the multiplex PCR reads. The profile shows 500,000 to 550,000 distinct CDR3 sequences, around 20% of them singletons. The material sequenced was blood. The receptor set was obtained from a young man with Graves' hyperthyroidism.

This clonotype was detected ten times or more. This chain links TRBV20-1 with TRBJ1-1; perhaps TRBD1 as D (5 bases). This CDR3 has 11 amino acids. V lost 5 bases to trimming and J lost 4 bases, with 8 bases between them. Per the germline V gene, CDR1 is DFQATT and CDR2 is SNEGSKA (reference sequence). The CDR3 bases are TGCAGTGCTGGGGGTTTCACTGAAGCTTTCTTT. As protein: CSAGGFTEAFF.

This clonotype came up many times. The CDR3 protein is CASSEATGRTGELFF. CDR3 coding DNA: TGTGCCAGCAGTGAAGCGACAGGGAGGACCGGGGAGCTGTTTTTT. The chain employs TRBV2 and TRBJ2-2, with a weak D call TRBD1 (7 bases). V was cut by 0 bases and J by 5 bases, with 10 bases left in between. Per germline, CDR1 SNHLY and CDR2 FYNNEI. The CDR3 length is 15 residues.

In this sample, this clonotype turned up many times. This sequence may be a read error, since a much larger clone differs from it by one base. This chain uses TRBV6-1 with TRBJ1-2, with D possibly being TRBD1 (6 bases). This CDR3 is 12 amino acids long. The V and J ends lost 6 bases and 9 bases respectively, with 14 bases between them. Germline V gene lookup returns CDR1 MNHNS and CDR2 SASEGT. The DNA for the CDR3 is TGTGCCAGCAGCCCCCAGGGGTATAGCTACACCTTC. This encodes CASSPQGYSYTF.

This clonotype was recorded many times. The rearrangement uses TRBV5-1 and TRBJ1-1, with D perhaps matching TRBD1 (6 bases). Trimming took off 0 bases at V and 5 bases at J, with 14 bases between the two ends. CDR1 and CDR2 (germline): SGHRS, YFSETQ. This CDR3 is built from 15 residues. CDR3 nucleotide sequence: TGCGCCAGCAGCTTGGTCGGGCAGGGGTTGACTGAAGCTTTCTTT. Translation: CASSLVGQGLTEAFF.

This clonotype was seen at least ten times. The gene calls are TRBV24-1 and TRBJ2-7; maybe TRBD1 (5 bases). Per germline, CDR1 KGHDR and CDR2 SFDVKD. Trimming took 4 bases from V and 0 from J, leaving 12 bases between them. The CDR3 is 15 amino acids. In DNA form, the CDR3 reads TGTGCCACCAGTGACAGACAGCATTTCTCCTACGAGCAGTACTTC. The encoded protein is CATSDRQHFSYEQYF.

This chain joins TRBV27 and TRBJ1-2; 7 bases agree with TRBD1. The ends lost 4 bases at V and 6 bases at J; junction bases unmatched: 11. Germline V gene sequence: CDR1 MNHEY, CDR2 SMNVEV (reference sequence). The CDR3 is 15 amino acids. CDR3 loop: CASSYRGRGFNGYTF. CDR3 bases: TGTGCCAGCAGTTATAGGGGGCGCGGGTTCAATGGCTACACCTTC.

On this clonotype: This sequence may be a read error, since a much larger clone differs from it by one base. The rearrangement uses TRBV28 and TRBJ1-5; perhaps TRBD1 as D (5 bases). The CDR3 length is 15 residues. Germline V gives CDR1 MDHEN, CDR2 SYDVKM. V was clipped by 2 bases and J by 0 bases, with 8 bases between them. As DNA, the CDR3 is TGTGCCAGCAGTTTAGGGGCAGATAGCAATCAGCCCCAGCATTTT. As protein: CASSLGADSNQPQHF.

This clonotype appeared many times. This chain links TRBV28 with TRBJ2-7; no clear D gene. This CDR3 has 12 amino acids. Germline V CDR1 and CDR2: MDHEN, SYDVKM. V shed 3 bases and J shed 4 bases, with 7 bases lying between them. The CDR3 region is CASSFLTYEQYF. For the CDR3, the DNA is TGTGCCAGCAGTTTTTTGACGTACGAGCAGTACTTC.

This clonotype was found many times. This rearrangement joins TRBV28 to TRBJ1-5; D not certain. This CDR3 contains 14 residues. Germline V gene lookup returns CDR1 MDHEN and CDR2 SYDVKM. The germline V and J ends were trimmed by 3 bases and 0 bases, with 6 bases remaining between them. CDR3 coding DNA: TGTGCCAGCAGTTTCGGGGTTAGCAATCAGCCCCAGCATTTT. Translated: CASSFGVSNQPQHF.

The CDR3 sequence is CAINPGTPEGELFF. CDR3 sequence (DNA): TGTGCCATCAACCCCGGGACTCCCGAGGGGGAGCTGTTTTTT. V usage is TRBV10-3 and J usage is TRBJ2-2; TRBD2 might be the D (6 bases). In germline, CDR1 is ENHRY, CDR2 SYGVKD. This CDR3 contains 14 residues. V was cut by 7 bases and J by 8 bases, with 17 bases left in between.

This clonotype was observed many times. The CDR3 protein is CSAQGSQNQPQHF. The CDR3 nucleotides read TGCAGTGCACAGGGTAGTCAAAATCAGCCCCAGCATTTT. The chain is built from TRBV20-1 and TRBJ1-5, with D perhaps TRBD1 (6 bases). Germline values: CDR1 DFQATT, CDR2 SNEGSKA (reference sequence). The germline V and J ends were trimmed by 6 bases and 4 bases, with 13 bases remaining between them. The CDR3 spans 13 residues.

This clonotype was seen a handful of times. The rearrangement uses TRBV6-2 or TRBV6-3 and TRBJ1-2; D unresolved. The germline V gene has CDR1 MNHEY and CDR2 SVGEGT. This CDR3 has 13 residues. The V and J ends lost 2 bases and 2 bases respectively, with 6 bases between them. The CDR3 nucleotides read TGTGCCAGCAGTTACAACAGAAACTATGGCTACACCTTC. As protein: CASSYNRNYGYTF.

This clonotype was found many times. V and J are TRBV5-5 and TRBJ1-1; weak D call: TRBD1 (6 bases). CDR1 is SGHKS and CDR2 is YYEKEE in the germline V gene (reference sequence). The CDR3 spans 13 residues. With 2 bases removed from V and 4 bases from J, the gap between germline ends came to 9 bases. The CDR3 DNA follows: TGTGCCAGCAGCTTTACAGGGTTCACTGAAGCTTTCTTT. This codes for CASSFTGFTEAFF.

This clonotype was seen only a few times. This sequence joins TRBV27 and TRBJ1-6; 7 nucleotides line up with TRBD1. V lost 6 bases, J lost 7 bases, and 9 bases stayed unmatched. The CDR3 runs 15 residues. Germline V gives CDR1 MNHEY, CDR2 SMNVEV (reference sequence). CDR3 protein: CASSAAGTENSPLHF. The CDR3 DNA sequence: TGTGCCAGCAGCGCGGCGGGGACAGAAAATTCACCCCTCCACTTT.

This clonotype has a handful of counts. The rearrangement links TRBV12-3 or TRBV12-4 to TRBJ2-5; 9 bases are a match to TRBD2. The CDR3 sequence is 15 residues long. The trim removed 6 bases at V and 5 bases at J, leaving 10 bases unmatched. In DNA form, the CDR3 reads TGTGCCAGCAGACGACTAGCGGAAAGCTTGGAGACCCAGTACTTC. Its translation: CASRRLAESLETQYF.

This clonotype was counted at least ten times. The CDR3 region has the DNA TGTGCCTGGAGTGTAGGAGGGGGCTTCATGAACACTGAAGCTTTCTTT. Amino acids: CAWSVGGGFMNTEAFF. The V call is TRBV30, the J call TRBJ1-1, with 7 nucleotides matching TRBD1. Germline V gives CDR1 GTSNPN, CDR2 SVGIG (reference sequence). With 0 bases clipped from V and 0 bases from J, the junction kept 7 bases outside the gene matches. The CDR3 loop spans 16 amino acids.

This clonotype was picked up many times. The chain uses TRBV15 and TRBJ1-1; D is perhaps TRBD1 (6 bases). This CDR3 is built from 17 residues. The germline V gene has CDR1 LNHNV and CDR2 YYDKDF (reference sequence). Trimming removed 5 bases at V and 4 bases at J, with 23 bases between. For the CDR3, the DNA is TGTGCCACCAGCTTCCTAGGCAGCTTTACCAGGGGCACTGAAGCTTTCTTT. Its translation is CATSFLGSFTRGTEAFF.